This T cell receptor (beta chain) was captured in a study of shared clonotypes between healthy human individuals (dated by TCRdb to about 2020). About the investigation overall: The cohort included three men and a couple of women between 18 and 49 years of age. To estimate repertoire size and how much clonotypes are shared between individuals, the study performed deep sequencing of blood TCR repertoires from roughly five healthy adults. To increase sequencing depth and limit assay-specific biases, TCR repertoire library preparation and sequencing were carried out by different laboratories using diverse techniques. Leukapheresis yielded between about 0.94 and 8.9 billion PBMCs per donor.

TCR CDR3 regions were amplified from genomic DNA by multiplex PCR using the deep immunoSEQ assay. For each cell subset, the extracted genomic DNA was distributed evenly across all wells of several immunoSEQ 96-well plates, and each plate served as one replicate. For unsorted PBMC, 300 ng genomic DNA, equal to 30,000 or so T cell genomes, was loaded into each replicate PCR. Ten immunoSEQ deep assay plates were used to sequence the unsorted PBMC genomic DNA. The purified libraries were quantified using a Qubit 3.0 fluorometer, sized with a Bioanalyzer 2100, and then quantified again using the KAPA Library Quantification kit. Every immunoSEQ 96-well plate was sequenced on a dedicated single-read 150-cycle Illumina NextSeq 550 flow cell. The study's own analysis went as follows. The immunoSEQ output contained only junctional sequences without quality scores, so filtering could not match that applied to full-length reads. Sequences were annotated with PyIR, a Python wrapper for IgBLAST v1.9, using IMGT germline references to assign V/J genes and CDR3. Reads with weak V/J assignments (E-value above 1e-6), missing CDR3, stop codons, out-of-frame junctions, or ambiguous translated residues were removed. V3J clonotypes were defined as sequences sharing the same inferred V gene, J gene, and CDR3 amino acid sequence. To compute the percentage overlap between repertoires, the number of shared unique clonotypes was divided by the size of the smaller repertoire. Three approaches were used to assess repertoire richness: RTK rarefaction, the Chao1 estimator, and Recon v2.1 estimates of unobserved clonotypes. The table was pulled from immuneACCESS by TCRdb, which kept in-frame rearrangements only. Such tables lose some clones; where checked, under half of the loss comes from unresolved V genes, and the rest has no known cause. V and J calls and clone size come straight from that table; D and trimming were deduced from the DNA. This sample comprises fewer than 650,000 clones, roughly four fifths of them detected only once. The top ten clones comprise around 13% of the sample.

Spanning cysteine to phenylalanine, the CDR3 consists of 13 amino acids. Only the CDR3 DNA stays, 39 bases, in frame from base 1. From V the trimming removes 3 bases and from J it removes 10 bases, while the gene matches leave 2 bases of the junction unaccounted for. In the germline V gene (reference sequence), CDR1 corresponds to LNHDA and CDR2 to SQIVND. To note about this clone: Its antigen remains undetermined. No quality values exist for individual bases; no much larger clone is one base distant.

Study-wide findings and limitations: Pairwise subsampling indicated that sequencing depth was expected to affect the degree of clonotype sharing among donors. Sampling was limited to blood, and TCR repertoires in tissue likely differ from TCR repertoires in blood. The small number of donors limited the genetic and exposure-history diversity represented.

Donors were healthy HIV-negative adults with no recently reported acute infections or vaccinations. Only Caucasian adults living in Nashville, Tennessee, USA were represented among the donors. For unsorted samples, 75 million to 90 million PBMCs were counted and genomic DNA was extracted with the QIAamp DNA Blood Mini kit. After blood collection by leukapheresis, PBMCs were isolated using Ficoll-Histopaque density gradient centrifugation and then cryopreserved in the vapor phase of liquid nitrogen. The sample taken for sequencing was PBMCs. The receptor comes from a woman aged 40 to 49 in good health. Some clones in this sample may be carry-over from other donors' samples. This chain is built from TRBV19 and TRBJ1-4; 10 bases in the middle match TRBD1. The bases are TGTGCCAGTAGTATTGGGACAGGGGTAAAACTGTTTTTT. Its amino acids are CASSIGTGVKLFF.